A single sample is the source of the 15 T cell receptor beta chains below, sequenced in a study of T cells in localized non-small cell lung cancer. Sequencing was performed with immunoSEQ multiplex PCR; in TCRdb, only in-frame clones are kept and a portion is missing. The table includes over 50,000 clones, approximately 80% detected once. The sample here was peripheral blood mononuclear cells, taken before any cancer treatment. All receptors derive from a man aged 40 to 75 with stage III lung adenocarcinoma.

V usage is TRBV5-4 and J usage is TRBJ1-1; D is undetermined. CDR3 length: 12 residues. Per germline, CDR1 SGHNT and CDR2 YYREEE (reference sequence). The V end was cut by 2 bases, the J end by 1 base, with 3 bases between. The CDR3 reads CASSFENTEAFF. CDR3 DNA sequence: TGTGCCAGCAGCTTTGAGAACACTGAAGCTTTCTTT.

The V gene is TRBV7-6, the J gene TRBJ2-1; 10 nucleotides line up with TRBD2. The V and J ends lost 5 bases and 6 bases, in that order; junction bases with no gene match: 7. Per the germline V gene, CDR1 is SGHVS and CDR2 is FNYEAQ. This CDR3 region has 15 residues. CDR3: CASSLALAGPNEQFF. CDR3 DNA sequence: TGTGCCAGCAGCCTTGCACTAGCGGGGCCCAATGAGCAGTTCTTC. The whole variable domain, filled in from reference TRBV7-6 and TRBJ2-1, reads GAGVSQSPRYKVTKRGQDVALRCDPISGHVSLYWYRQALGQGPEFLTYFNYEAQQDKSGLPNDRFSAERPEGSISTLTIQRTEQRDSAMYRCASSLALAGPNEQFFGPGTRLTVL.

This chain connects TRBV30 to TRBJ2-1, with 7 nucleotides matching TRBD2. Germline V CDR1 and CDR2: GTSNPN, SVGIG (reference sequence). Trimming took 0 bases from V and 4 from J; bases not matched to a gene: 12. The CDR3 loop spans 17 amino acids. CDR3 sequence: CAWSVARGGSVYNEQFF. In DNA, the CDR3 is TGTGCCTGGAGTGTGGCGAGGGGCGGGAGTGTATACAATGAGCAGTTCTTC.

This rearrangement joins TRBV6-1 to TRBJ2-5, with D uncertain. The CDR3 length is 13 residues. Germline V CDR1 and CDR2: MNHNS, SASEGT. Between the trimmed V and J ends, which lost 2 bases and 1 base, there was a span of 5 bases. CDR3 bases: TGTGCCAGCAGTGAACAGACCCAAGAGACCCAGTACTTC. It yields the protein CASSEQTQETQYF.

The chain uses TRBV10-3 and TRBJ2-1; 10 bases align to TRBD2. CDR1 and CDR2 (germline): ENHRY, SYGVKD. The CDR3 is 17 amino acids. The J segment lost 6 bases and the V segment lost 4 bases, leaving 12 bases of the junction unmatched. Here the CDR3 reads CAISGQGRPSGGNEQFF. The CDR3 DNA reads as TGTGCCATCAGTGGTCAGGGGAGGCCTAGCGGGGGCAATGAGCAGTTCTTC.

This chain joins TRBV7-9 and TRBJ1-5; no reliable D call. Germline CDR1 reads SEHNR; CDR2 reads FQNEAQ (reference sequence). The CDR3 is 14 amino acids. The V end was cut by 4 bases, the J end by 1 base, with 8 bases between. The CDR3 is CASSSTRSNQPQHF. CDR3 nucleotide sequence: TGTGCCAGCAGCTCCACAAGGAGCAATCAGCCCCAGCATTTT.

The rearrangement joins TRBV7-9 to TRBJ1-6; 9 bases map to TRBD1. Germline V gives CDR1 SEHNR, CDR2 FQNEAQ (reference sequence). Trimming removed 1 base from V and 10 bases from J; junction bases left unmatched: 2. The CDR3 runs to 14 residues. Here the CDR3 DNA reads TGTGCCAGCAGCTTAGGACAGGGGGGGTCACCCCTCCACTTT. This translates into CASSLGQGGSPLHF. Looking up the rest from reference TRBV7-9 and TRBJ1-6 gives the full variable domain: DTGVSQNPRHKITKRGQNVTFRCDPISEHNRLYWYRQTLGQGPEFLTYFQNEAQLEKSRLLSDRFSAERPKGSFSTLEIQRTEQGDSAMYLCASSLGQGGSPLHFGNGTRLTVT.

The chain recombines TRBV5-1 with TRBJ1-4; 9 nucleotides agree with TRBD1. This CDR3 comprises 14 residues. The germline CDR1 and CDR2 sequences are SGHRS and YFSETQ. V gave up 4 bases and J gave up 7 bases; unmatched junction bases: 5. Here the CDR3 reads CASSPGQGAEKLFF. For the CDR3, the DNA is TGCGCCAGCAGCCCGGGACAGGGCGCTGAAAAACTGTTTTTT.

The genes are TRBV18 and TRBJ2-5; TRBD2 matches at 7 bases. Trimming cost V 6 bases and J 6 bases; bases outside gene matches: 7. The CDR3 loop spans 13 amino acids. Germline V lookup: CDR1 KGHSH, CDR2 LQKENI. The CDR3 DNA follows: TGTGCCAGCTCCCCGGGGGGAATGAAGACCCAGTACTTC. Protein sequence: CASSPGGMKTQYF. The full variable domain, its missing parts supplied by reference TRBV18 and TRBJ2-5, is NAGVMQNPRHLVRRRGQEARLRCSPMKGHSHVYWYRQLPEEGLKFMVYLQKENIIDESGMPKERFSAEFPKEGPSILRIQQVVRGDSAAYFCASSPGGMKTQYFGPGTRLLVL.

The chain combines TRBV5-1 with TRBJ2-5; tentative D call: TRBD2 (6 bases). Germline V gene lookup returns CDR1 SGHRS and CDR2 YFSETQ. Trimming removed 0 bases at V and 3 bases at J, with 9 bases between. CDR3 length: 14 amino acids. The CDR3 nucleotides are TGCGCCAGCAGCTTGGGACTAGGAGAAGAGACCCAGTACTTC. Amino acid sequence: CASSLGLGEETQYF.

The CDR3 bases are TGTGCCAGTAGTAAACTAGCGGGAGCGTACGAGCAGTACTTC. This gives the protein CASSKLAGAYEQYF. This sequence joins TRBV19 and TRBJ2-7; 11 bases map to TRBD2. Per the germline V gene, CDR1 is LNHDA and CDR2 is SQIVND (reference sequence). V lost 4 bases and J lost 4; bases outside the gene matches: 3. This CDR3 comprises 14 residues.

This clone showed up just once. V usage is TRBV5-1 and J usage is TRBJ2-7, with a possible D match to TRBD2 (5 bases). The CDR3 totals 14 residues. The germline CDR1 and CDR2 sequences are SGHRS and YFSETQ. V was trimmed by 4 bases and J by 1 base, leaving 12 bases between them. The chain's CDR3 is CASSLTSTSYEQYF. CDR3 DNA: TGCGCCAGCAGCCTTACTAGTACTTCCTACGAGCAGTACTTC.

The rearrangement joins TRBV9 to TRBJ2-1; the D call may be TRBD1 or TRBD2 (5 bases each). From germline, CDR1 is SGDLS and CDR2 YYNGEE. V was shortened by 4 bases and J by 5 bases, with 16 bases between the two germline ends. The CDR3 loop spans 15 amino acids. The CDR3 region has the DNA TGTGCCAGCAGCCCTACCTCGGGGACGAACAATGAGCAGTTCTTC. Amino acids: CASSPTSGTNNEQFF.

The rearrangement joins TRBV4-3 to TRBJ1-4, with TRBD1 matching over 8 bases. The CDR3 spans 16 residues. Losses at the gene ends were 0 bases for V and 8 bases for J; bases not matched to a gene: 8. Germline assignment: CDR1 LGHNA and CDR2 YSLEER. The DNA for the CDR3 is TGCGCCAGCAGCCAAGACCCAGGACAGGGTACCGAAAAACTGTTTTTT. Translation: CASSQDPGQGTEKLFF.

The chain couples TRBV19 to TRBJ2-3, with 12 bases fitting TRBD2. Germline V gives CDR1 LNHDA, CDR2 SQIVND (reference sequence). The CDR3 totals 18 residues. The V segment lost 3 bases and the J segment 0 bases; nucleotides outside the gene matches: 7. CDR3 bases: TGTGCCAGTAGTATTGAGCTAGCGGGAGGGGTAAGCACAGATACGCAGTATTTT. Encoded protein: CASSIELAGGVSTDTQYF.